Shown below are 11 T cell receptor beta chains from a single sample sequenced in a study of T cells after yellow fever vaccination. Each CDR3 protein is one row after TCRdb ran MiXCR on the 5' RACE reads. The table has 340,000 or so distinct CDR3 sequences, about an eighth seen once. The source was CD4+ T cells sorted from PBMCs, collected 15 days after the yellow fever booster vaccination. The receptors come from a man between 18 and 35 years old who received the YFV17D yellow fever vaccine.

CDR3 nucleotides: TGTGCCAGCAGCTCCCGCGGGGATACTGATCGACCGTTCTTC. This codes for CASSSRGDTDRPFF. V and J are TRBV7-2 and TRBJ2-1; maybe TRBD2 (6 bases). The CDR3 sequence is 14 residues long. V dropped 4 bases and J dropped 15 bases, with 22 bases sitting between them. Germline V gives CDR1 SGHTA, CDR2 FQGNSA.

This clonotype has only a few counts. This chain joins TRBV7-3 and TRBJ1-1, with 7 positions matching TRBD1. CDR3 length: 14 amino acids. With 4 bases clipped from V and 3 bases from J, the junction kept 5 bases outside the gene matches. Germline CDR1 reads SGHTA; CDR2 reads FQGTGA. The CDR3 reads CASSWKGADTEAFF. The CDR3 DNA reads TGTGCCAGCAGCTGGAAGGGGGCGGACACTGAAGCTTTCTTT. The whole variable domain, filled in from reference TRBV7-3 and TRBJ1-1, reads GAGVSQTPSNKVTEKGKYVELRCDPISGHTALYWYRQSLGQGPEFLIYFQGTGAADDSGLPNDRFFAVRPEGSVSTLKIQRTERGDSAVYLCASSWKGADTEAFFGQGTRLTVV.

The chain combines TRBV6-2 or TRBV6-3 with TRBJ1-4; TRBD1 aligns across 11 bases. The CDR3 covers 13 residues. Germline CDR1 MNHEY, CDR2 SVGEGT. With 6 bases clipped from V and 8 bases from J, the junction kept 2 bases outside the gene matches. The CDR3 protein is CASRRTGGEKLFF. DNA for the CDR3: TGTGCCAGCAGGCGGACAGGGGGCGAAAAACTGTTTTTT.

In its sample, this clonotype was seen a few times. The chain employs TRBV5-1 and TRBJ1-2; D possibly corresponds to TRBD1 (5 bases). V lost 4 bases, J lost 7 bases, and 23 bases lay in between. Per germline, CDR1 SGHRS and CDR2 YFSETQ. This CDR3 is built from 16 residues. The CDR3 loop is CASSDSPQGGTGGYTF. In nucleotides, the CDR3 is TGCGCCAGCAGCGACTCGCCCCAGGGAGGGACTGGTGGCTACACCTTC.

CDR3 sequence reads: CASSQRTAMNTEAFF. The DNA for the CDR3 is TGTGCCAGCAGCCAAAGGACAGCCATGAACACTGAAGCTTTCTTT. J is TRBJ1-1 and V is TRBV7-2, with a weak D call TRBD1 (6 bases). This CDR3 comprises 15 residues. CDR1 is SGHTA, CDR2 FQGNSA, per germline. The V end lost 5 bases, the J end lost 0 bases, and 13 bases lay between the germline ends.

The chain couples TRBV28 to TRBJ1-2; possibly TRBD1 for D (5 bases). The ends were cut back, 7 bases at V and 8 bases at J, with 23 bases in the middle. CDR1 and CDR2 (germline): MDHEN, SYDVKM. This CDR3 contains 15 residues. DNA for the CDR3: TGTGCCAGCATACTCGACTTACGGGACCCTTCCGGCTACACCTTC. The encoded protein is CASILDLRDPSGYTF.

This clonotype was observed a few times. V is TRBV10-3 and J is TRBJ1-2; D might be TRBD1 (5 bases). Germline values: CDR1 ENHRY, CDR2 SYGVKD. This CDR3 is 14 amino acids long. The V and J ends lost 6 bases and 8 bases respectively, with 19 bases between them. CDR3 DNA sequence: TGTGCCATCAGACCGGCCAGGGACCAGCAGGGCTACACCTTC. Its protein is CAIRPARDQQGYTF.

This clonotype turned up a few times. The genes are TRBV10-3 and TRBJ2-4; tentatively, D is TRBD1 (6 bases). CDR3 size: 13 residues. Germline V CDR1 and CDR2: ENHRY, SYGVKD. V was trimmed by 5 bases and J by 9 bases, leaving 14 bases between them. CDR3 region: CAISQGPIGIQYF. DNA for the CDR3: TGTGCCATCAGTCAGGGGCCCATAGGCATTCAGTACTTC.

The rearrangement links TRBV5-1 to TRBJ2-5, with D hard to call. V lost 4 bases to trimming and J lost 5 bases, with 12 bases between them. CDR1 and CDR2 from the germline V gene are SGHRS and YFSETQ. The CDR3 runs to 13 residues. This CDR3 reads CASSRVPRETQYF. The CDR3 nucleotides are TGCGCCAGCAGCAGAGTTCCGAGGGAGACCCAGTACTTC.

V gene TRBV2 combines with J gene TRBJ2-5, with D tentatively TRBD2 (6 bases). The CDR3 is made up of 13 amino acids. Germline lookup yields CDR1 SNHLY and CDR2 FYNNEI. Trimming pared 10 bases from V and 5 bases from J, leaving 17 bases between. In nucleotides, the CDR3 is TGTGCCACCTCACGAGGAGGGAAGGAGACCCAGTACTTC. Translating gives CATSRGGKETQYF.

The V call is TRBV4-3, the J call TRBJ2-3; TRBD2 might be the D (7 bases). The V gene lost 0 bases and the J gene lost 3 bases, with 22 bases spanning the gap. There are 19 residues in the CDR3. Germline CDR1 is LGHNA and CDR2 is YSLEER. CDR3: CASSQDWGRGGAGTDTQYF. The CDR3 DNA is TGCGCCAGCAGCCAAGATTGGGGTAGGGGGGGCGCCGGGACAGATACGCAGTATTTT.